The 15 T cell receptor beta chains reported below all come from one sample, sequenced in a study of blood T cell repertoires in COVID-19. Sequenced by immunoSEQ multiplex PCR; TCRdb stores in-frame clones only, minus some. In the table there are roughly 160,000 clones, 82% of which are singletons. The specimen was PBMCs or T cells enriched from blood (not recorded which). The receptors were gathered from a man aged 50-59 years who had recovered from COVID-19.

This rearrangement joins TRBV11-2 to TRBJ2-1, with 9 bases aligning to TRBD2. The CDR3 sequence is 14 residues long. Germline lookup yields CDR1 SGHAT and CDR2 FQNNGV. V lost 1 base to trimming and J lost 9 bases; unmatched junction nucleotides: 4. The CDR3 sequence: CASSLGSGSGEQFF. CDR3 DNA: TGTGCCAGCAGCTTAGGTAGCGGGAGTGGTGAGCAGTTCTTC. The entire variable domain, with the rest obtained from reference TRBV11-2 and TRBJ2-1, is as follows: EAGVAQSPRYKIIEKRQSVAFWCNPISGHATLYWYQQILGQGPKLLIQFQNNGVVDDSQLPKDRFSAERLKGVDSTLKIQPAKLEDSAVYLCASSLGSGSGEQFFGPGTRLTVL.

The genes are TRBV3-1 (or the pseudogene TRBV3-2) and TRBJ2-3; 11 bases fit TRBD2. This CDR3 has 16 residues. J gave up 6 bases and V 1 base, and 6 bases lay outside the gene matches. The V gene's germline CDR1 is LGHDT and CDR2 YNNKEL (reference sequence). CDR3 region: CASSQGAVAGGDTQYF. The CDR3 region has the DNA TGTGCCAGCAGCCAAGGAGCCGTAGCGGGGGGGGATACGCAGTATTTT.

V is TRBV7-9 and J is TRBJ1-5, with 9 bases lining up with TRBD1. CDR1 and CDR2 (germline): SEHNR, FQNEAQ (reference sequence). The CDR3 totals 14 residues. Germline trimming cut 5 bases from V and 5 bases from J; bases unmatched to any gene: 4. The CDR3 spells CASSPRDRDQPQHF. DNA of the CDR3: TGTGCCAGCAGCCCTAGGGACAGGGATCAGCCCCAGCATTTT.

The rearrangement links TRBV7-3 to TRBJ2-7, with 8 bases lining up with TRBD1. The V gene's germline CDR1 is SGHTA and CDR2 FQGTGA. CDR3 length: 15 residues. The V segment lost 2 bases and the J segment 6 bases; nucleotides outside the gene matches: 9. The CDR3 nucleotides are TGTGCCAGCAGCTTAGATCCCGGACAGGGCTCCGAGCAGTACTTC. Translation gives CASSLDPGQGSEQYF.

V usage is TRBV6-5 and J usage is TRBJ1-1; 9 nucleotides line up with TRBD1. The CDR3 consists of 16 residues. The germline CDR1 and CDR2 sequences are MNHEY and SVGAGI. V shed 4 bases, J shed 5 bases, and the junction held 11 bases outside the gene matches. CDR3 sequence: CASSSPGTGPGTEAFF. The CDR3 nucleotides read TGTGCCAGCAGTTCCCCCGGGACAGGGCCTGGGACTGAAGCTTTCTTT.

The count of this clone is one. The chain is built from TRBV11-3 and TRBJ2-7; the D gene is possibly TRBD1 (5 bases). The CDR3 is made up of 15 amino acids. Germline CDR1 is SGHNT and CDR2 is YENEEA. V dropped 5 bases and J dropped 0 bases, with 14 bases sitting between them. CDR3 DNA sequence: TGTGCCAGCAGCCCGCATGCCGACAGCTCCTACGAGCAGTACTTC. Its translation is CASSPHADSSYEQYF. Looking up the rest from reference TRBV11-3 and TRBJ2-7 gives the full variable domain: EAGVVQSPRYKIIEKKQPVAFWCNPISGHNTLYWYLQNLGQGPELLIRYENEEAVDDSQLPKDRFSAERLKGVDSTLKIQPAELGDSAVYLCASSPHADSSYEQYFGPGTRLTVT.

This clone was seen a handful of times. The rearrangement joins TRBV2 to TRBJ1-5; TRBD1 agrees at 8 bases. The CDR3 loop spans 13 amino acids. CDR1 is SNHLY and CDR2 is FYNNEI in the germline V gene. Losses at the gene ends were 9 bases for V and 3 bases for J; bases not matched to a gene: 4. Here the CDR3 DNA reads TGTGCCAGTATGCAGGGGGCCAATCAGCCCCAGCATTTT. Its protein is CASMQGANQPQHF.

CDR3 residues: CASSTFGTGDYQPQHF. The DNA of the CDR3 is TGTGCCAGTAGTACCTTCGGGACAGGGGATTATCAGCCCCAGCATTTT. This rearrangement joins TRBV19 to TRBJ1-5; 10 positions agree with TRBD1. The V gene end was trimmed by 4 bases and the J gene end by 5 bases; junction bases not matched to a gene: 8. CDR3 length: 16 amino acids. Germline CDR1 and CDR2: LNHDA and SQIVND (reference sequence).

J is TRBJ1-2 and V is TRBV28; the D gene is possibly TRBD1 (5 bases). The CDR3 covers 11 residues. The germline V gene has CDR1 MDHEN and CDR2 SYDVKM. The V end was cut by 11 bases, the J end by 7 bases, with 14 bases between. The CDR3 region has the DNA TGTGCCGGGCAGGGCAGCGTTGGCTACACCTTC. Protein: CAGQGSVGYTF.

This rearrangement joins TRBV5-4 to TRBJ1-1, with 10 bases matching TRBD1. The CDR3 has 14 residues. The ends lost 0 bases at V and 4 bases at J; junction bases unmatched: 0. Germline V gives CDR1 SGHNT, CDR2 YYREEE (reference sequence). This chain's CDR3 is CASSLGQGATEAFF. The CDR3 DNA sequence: TGTGCCAGCAGCTTGGGACAGGGGGCCACTGAAGCTTTCTTT.

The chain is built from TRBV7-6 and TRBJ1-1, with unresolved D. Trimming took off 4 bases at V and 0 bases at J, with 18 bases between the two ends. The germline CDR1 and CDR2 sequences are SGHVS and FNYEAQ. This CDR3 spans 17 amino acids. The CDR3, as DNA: TGTGCCAGCAGCTCGCGGAGGGCCTCTCGGATGAACACTGAAGCTTTCTTT. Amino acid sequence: CASSSRRASRMNTEAFF.

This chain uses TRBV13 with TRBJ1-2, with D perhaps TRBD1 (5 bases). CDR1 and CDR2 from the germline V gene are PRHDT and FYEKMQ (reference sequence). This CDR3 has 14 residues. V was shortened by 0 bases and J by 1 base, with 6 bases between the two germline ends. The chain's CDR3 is CASSLGTGNYGYTF. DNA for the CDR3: TGTGCCAGCAGCTTAGGTACAGGTAACTATGGCTACACCTTC.

CDR3 in amino acids: CASRNPPGKRTDTQYF. The CDR3 DNA reads as TGTGCCAGCAGGAATCCCCCGGGGAAGCGCACAGATACGCAGTATTTT. The V call is TRBV2, the J call TRBJ2-3; a weak D match, TRBD2 (5 bases). Germline loops: CDR1 SNHLY, CDR2 FYNNEI. Trimming removed 6 bases at V and 1 base at J, with 17 bases between. The CDR3 length is 16 residues.

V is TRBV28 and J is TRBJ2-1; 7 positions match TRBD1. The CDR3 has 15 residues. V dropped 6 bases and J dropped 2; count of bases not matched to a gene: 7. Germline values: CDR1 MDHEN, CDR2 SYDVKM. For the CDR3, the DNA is TGTGCCAGCAGGGCCCGGGACAGAGCCTACAATGAGCAGTTCTTC. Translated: CASRARDRAYNEQFF.

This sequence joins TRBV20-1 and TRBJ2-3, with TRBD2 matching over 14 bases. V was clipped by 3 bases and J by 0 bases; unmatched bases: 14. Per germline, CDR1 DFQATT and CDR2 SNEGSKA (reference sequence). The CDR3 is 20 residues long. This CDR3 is CSASSLPGTSGGTSTDTQYF. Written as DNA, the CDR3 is TGCAGTGCTAGTAGCCTCCCCGGGACTAGCGGGGGCACTAGCACAGATACGCAGTATTTT.